Included here is one TCR beta chain sequence, with context. V lost 9 bases and J lost 3, with 12 bases in between. The CDR3 totals 13 residues. Germline V CDR1 and CDR2: LNHNV, YYDKDF (reference sequence). The protocol was immunoSEQ multiplex PCR, while the TCRdb copy is restricted to in-frame clones and leaves out a portion. Among roughly 93,000 clones listed, roughly 85% were seen once. The record originates from a study of T cell responses to AZD1222 COVID-19 vaccine. The chain couples TRBV15 to TRBJ1-5, with no clear D. Specimen: peripheral blood, collected on day 0 of AZD1222 vaccination. The TCR sequence derives from an adult in good health. The CDR3 region is CATGSGDNQPQHF. The CDR3 region has the DNA TGTGCCACAGGAAGTGGGGACAATCAGCCCCAGCATTTT.